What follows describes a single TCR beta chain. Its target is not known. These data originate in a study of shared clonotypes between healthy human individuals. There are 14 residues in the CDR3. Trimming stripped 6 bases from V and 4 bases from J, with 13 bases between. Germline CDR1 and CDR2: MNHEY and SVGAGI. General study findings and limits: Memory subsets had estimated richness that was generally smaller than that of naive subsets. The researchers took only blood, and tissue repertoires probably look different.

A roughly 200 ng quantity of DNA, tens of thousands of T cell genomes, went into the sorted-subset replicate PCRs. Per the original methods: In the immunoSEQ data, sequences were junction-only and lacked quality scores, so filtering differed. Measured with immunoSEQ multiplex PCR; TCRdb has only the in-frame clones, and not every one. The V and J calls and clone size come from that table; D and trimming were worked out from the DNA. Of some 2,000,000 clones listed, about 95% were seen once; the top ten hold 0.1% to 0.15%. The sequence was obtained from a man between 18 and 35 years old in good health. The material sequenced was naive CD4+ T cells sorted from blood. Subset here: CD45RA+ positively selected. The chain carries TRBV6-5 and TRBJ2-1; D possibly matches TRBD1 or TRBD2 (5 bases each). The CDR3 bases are TGTGCCAGCAGGAGGGGCGCCGGTTACAATGAGCAGTTCTTC. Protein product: CASRRGAGYNEQFF.